This record concerns one TCR beta chain sequence. The sample belongs to a study of siplizumab effects on memory and regulatory T cells. Profiled with immunoSEQ multiplex PCR; TCRdb holds only in-frame clones, not every one. The sample includes 85,000 to 95,000 clones, 94% of them seen just once. V shed 9 bases and J 5 bases; nucleotides not matched to a gene: 10. The CDR3 covers 15 residues. CDR1 MGHDK and CDR2 SYGVNS come from the germline V gene. The rearrangement joins TRBV25-1 to TRBJ2-2, with 9 bases identical to TRBD2. Sequencing was done on a sample of non-Treg CD4+ T cells sorted from blood. This TCR came from a human donor in good health. The CDR3 reads CASTPGLAGTGELFF. In DNA form, the CDR3 reads TGTGCCAGTACTCCGGGACTAGCTGGTACCGGGGAGCTGTTTTTT.